This entry describes one TCR beta chain. Once RNA had been extracted, it was reverse transcribed into cDNA to act as the sequencing template. The assay was immunoSEQ multiplex PCR, and TCRdb's table has in-frame clones only and misses some. The sample carries over 70,000 clones, roughly 70% recorded once. The data stem from a study of CD8+ T cells in alopecia areata. This CDR3 has 15 residues. CDR1 is LNHNV, CDR2 YYDKDF, per germline (reference sequence). V was shortened by 3 bases and J by 5 bases, with 16 bases between the two germline ends. Treatment here: oral pan-JAK inhibitor, 5-10 mg twice daily.

This chain joins TRBV15 and TRBJ2-5; D not resolved. Sample: CD8+ T cells sorted from blood, taken at week 24, from a patient treated with tofacitinib. The receptor was isolated from a human donor with alopecia areata. This chain's CDR3 is CATSSRLKLSETQYF. The CDR3, as DNA: TGTGCCACCAGCAGTAGGCTTAAGTTATCGGAGACCCAGTACTTC.